This TCR beta chain was captured by sequencing in a study of T cell changes during pregnancy in multiple sclerosis (dated by TCRdb to the late 2010s). Study-wide context: Changes in the T cell repertoire over the course of pregnancy were examined in this study in women with multiple sclerosis.

Libraries were built with the immunoSEQ multiplex PCR assay. TCRdb obtained this table from immuneACCESS and retained in-frame rearrangements with V and J assigned. These tables miss some clones; where compared with another copy, unresolved V genes account for less than half of the shortfall, and the remainder is unexplained. For this sample there are roughly 80,000 clones; approximately 91% appear just once. The ten top clones hold less than 2.5% of the sample. This clone was recorded once. The antigen this receptor binds is unknown. Nothing much larger sits one base from this clone, and base qualities are not available. V is pruned by 4 bases and J by 13 bases, leaving 6 bases of the junction without a gene match. Reading from cysteine to phenylalanine, the CDR3 counts 14 amino acids. Just CDR3 DNA is preserved here, 42 bases in frame from base 1. Based on the germline V gene, the CDR1 and CDR2 sequences are SGHRS and YFSETQ.

The sequence links TRBV5-1 to TRBJ2-1; TRBD2 agrees with 15 junctional bases. The source material was peripheral blood, sampled before pregnancy. This clonotype was sampled from a female donor with multiple sclerosis, enrolled in a pregnancy study. The nucleotide sequence is TGCGCCAGCAGCGCCGGACTAGCGGGGGGGCTACAGTTCTTC. The encoded protein is CASSAGLAGGLQFF.